This TCR beta chain is drawn from a study of T cell repertoires in cytomegalovirus infection. Germline V CDR1 and CDR2: SGDLS, YYNGEE. CDR3 size: 17 residues. Trimming took 5 bases from V and 1 from J; bases not matched to a gene: 11. A few counts support this clonotype. Antigen: not known. Study results and caveats: In two of eight donors, the top clonotype was HLA-C-restricted CMV-specific.

TCRdb used MiXCR to reprocess the reads, holding one entry per CDR3 protein. The sample carries 300,000 to 400,000 distinct CDR3 sequences, 15% to 20% recorded once. The chain carries TRBV9 and TRBJ2-3, with TRBD2 identical over 9 bases. The receptor was isolated from a human donor in good health (CMV status not recorded). Some clones in this sample may be carry-over from other donors' samples. Sequenced: PBMCs. CDR3 residues: CASSPSGTYFRTDTQYF. CDR3 in DNA: TGTGCCAGCAGTCCTAGCGGGACTTATTTTCGCACAGATACGCAGTATTTT.